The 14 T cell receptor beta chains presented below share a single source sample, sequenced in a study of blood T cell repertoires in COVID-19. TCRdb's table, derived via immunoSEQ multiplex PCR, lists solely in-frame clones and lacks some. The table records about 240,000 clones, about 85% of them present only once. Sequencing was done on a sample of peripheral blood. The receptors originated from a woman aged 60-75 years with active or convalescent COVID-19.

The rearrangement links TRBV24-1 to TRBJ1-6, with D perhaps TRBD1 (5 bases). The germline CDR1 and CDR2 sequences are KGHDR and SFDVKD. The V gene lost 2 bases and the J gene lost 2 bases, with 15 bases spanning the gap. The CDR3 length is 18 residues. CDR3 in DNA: TGTGCCACCAGTGATTCTTCGTGGGGGGGACCCTATAATTCACCCCTCCACTTT. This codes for CATSDSSWGGPYNSPLHF.

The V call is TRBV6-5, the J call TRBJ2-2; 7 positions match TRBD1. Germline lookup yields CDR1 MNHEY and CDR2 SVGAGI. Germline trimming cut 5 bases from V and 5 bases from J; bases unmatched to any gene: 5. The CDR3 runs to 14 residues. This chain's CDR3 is CASSRQGITGELFF. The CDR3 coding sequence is TGTGCCAGCAGTCGACAGGGAATTACCGGGGAGCTGTTTTTT.

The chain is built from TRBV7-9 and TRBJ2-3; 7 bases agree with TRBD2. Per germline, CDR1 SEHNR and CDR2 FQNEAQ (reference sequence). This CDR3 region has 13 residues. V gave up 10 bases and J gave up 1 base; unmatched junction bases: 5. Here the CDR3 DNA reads TGTGCCACCTGGGGGAGGGGCACAGATACGCAGTATTTT. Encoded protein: CATWGRGTDTQYF. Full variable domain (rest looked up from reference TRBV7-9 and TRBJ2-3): DTGVSQNPRHKITKRGQNVTFRCDPISEHNRLYWYRQTLGQGPEFLTYFQNEAQLEKSRLLSDRFSAERPKGSFSTLEIQRTEQGDSAMYLCATWGRGTDTQYFGPGTRLTVL.

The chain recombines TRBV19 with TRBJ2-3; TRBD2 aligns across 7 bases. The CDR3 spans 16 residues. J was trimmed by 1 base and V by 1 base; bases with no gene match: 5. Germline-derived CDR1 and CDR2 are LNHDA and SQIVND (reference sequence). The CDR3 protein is CASSIGFAGGTDTQYF. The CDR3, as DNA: TGTGCCAGTAGTATAGGATTTGCGGGAGGCACAGATACGCAGTATTTT.

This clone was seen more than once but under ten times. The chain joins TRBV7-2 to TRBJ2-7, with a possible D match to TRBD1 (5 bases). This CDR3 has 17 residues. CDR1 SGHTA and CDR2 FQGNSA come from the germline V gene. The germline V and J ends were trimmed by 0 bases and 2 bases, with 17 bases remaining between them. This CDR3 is CASSLAALGLVPYEQYF. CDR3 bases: TGTGCCAGCAGCTTAGCGGCCCTGGGGCTTGTTCCCTACGAGCAGTACTTC.

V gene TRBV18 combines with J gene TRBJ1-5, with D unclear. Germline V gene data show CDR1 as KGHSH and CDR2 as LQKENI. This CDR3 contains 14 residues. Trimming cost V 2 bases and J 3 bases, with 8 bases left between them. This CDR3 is CASSPEQVNQPQHF. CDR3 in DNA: TGTGCCAGCTCACCAGAGCAGGTCAATCAGCCCCAGCATTTT.

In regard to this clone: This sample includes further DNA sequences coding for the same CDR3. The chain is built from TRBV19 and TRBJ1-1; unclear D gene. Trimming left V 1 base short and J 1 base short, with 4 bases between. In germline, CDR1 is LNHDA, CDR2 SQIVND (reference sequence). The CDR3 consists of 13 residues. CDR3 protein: CASSIGGNTEAFF. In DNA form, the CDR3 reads TGTGCCAGTAGTATAGGAGGGAACACTGAAGCTTTCTTT. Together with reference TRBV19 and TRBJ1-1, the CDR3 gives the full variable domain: DGGITQSPKYLFRKEGQNVTLSCEQNLNHDAMYWYRQDPGQGLRLIYYSQIVNDFQKGDIAEGYSVSREKKESFPLTVTSAQKNPTAFYLCASSIGGNTEAFFGQGTRLTVV.

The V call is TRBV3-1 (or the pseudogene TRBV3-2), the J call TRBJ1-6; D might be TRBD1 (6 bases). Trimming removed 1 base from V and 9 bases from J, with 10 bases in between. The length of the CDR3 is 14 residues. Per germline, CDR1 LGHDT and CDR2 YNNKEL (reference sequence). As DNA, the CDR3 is TGTGCCAGCAGCCAAGCGGGGGGCAGTTCACCCCTCCACTTT. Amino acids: CASSQAGGSSPLHF.

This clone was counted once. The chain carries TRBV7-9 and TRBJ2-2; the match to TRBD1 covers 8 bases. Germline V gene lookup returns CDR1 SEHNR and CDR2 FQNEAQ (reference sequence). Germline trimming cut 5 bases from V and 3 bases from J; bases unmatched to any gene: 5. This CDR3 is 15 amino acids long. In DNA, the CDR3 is TGTGCCAGCAGCCGGGACAGGATTGACACCGGGGAGCTGTTTTTT. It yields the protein CASSRDRIDTGELFF.

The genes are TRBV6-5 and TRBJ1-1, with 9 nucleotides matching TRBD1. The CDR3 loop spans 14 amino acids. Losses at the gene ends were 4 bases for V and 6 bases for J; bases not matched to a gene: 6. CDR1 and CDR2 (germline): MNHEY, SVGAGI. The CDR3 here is CASSSRTGASEAFF. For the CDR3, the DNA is TGTGCCAGCAGTTCAAGGACAGGGGCCTCTGAAGCTTTCTTT.

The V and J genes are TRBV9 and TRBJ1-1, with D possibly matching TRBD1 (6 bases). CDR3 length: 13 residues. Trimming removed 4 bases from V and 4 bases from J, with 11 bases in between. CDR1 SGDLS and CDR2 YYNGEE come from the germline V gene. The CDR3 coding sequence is TGTGCCAGCAGCCAGCAAGGGGGCACTGAAGCTTTCTTT. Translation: CASSQQGGTEAFF.

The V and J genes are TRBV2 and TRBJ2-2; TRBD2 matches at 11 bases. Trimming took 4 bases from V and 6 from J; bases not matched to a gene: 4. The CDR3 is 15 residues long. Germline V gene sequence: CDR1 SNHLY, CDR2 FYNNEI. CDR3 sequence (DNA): TGTGCCAGCAGTGTTCTTAGCGGGGGGGCCGGGGAGCTGTTTTTT. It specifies CASSVLSGGAGELFF.

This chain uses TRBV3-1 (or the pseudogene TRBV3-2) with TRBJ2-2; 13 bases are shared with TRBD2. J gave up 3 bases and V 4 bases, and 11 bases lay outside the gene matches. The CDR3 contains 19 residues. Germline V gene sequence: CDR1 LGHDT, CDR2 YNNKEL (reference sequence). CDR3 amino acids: CASSRSTSGGIQYTGELFF. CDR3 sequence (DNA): TGTGCCAGCAGCCGATCGACTAGCGGGGGGATACAATACACCGGGGAGCTGTTTTTT.

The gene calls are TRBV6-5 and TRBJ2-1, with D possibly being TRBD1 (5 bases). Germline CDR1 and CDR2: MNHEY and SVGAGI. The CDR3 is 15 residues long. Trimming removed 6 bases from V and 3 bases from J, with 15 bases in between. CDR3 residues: CASRKTGALYNEQFF. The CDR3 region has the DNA TGTGCCAGCAGGAAAACAGGTGCCCTCTACAATGAGCAGTTCTTC.